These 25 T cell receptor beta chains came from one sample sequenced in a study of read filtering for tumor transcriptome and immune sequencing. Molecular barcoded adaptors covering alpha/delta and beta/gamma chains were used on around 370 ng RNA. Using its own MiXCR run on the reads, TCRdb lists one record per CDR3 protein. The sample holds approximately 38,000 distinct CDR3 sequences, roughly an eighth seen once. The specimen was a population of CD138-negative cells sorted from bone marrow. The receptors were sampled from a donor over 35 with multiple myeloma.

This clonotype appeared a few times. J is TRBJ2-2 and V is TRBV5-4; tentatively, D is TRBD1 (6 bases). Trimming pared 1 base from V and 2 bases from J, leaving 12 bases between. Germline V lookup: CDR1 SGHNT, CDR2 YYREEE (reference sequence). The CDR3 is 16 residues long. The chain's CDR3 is CASSLLAGENTGELFF. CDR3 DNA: TGTGCCAGCAGCTTGTTGGCAGGGGAAAACACCGGGGAGCTGTTTTTT. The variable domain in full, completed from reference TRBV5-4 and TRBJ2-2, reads ETGVTQSPTHLIKTRGQQVTLRCSSQSGHNTVSWYQQALGQGPQFIFQYYREEENGRGNFPPRFSGLQFPNYSSELNVNALELDDSALYLCASSLLAGENTGELFFGEGSRLTVL.

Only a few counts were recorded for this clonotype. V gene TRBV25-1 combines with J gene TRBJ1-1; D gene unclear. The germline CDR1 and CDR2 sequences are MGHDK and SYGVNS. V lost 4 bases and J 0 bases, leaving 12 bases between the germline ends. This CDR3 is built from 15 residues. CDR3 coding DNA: TGTGCCAGCAGTGGGAGTCTCTCCCTGAACACTGAAGCTTTCTTT. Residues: CASSGSLSLNTEAFF. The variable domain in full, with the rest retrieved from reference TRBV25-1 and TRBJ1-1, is EADIYQTPRYLVIGTGKKITLECSQTMGHDKMYWYQQDPGMELHLIHYSYGVNSTEKGDLSSESTVSRIRTEHFPLTLESARPSHTSQYLCASSGSLSLNTEAFFGQGTRLTVV.

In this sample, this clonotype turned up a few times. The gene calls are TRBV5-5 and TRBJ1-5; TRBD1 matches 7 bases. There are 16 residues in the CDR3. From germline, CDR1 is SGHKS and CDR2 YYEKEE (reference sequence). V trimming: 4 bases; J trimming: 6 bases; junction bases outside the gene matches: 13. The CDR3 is CASSRSLDRAGQPQHF. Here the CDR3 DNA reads TGTGCCAGCAGCCGTTCTCTTGACAGGGCGGGTCAGCCCCAGCATTTT.

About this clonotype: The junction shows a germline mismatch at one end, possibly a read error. The CDR3 DNA reads as TGCGCCAGTAGCCAGAGTCGGGGCGCGGCTGAGCAGTTCTTC. Protein sequence: CASSQSRGAAEQFF. This rearrangement joins TRBV4-1 to TRBJ2-1, with D perhaps assigned TRBD1 or TRBD2 (5 bases each). Germline values: CDR1 MGHRA, CDR2 YSYEKL. This CDR3 comprises 14 residues.

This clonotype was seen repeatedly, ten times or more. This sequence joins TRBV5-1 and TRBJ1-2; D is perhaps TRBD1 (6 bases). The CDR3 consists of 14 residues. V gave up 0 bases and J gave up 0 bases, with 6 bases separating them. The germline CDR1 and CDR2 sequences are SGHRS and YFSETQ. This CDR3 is CASSLGQANYGYTF. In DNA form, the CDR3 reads TGCGCCAGCAGCTTGGGACAGGCTAACTATGGCTACACCTTC.

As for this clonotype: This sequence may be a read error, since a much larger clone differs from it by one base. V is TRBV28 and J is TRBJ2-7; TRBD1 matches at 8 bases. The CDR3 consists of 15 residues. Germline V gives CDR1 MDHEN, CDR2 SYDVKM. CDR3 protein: CASTTPGTGFGERYF. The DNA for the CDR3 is TGTGCCAGCACGACCCCCGGGACAGGCTTCGGGGAGCGGTACTTC. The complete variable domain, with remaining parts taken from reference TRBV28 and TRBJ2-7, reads DVKVTQSSRYLVKRTGEKVFLECVQDMDHENMFWYRQDPGLGLRLIYFSYDVKMKEKGDIPEGYSVSREKKERFSLILESASTNQTSMYLCASTTPGTGFGERYFGPGTRLTVT.

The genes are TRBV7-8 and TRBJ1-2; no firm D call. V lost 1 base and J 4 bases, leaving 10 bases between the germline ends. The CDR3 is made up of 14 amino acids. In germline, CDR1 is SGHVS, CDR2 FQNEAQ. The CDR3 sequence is CASSLGSDSYGYTF. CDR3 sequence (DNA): TGTGCCAGCAGCTTAGGTTCGGACTCCTATGGCTACACCTTC. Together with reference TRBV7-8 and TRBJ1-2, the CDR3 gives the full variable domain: GAGVSQSPRYKVAKRGQDVALRCDPISGHVSLFWYQQALGQGPEFLTYFQNEAQLDKSGLPSDRFFAERPEGSVSTLKIQRTQQEDSAVYLCASSLGSDSYGYTFGSGTRLTVV.

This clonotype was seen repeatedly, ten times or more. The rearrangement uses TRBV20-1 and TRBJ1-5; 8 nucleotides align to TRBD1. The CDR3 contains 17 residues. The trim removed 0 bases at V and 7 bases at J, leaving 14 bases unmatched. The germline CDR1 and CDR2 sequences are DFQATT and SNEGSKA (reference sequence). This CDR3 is CSARDRGTGEIRQPQHF. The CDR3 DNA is TGCAGTGCTAGAGATCGTGGGACAGGAGAGATTAGACAGCCCCAGCATTTT.

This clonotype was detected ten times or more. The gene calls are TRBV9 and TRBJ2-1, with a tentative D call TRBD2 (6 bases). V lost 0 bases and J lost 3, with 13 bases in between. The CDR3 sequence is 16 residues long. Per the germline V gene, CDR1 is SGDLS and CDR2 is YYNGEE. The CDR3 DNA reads TGTGCCAGCAGCGTAGGGAGGGGCGGTAGCTACAATGAGCAGTTCTTC. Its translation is CASSVGRGGSYNEQFF.

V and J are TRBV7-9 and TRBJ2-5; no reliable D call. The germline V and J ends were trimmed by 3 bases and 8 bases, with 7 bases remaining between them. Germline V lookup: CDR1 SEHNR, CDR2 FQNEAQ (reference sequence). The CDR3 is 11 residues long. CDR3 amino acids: CASSFVGTQYF. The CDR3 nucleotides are TGTGCCAGCAGCTTCGTGGGAACCCAGTACTTC.

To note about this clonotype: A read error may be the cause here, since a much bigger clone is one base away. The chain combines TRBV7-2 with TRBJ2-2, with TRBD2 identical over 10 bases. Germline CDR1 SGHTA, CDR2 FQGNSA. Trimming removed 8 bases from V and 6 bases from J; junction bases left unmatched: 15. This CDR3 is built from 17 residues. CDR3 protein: CASRSIWLAGVAGELFF. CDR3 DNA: TGTGCCAGCCGCTCAATTTGGCTAGCGGGAGTTGCCGGGGAGCTGTTTTTT.

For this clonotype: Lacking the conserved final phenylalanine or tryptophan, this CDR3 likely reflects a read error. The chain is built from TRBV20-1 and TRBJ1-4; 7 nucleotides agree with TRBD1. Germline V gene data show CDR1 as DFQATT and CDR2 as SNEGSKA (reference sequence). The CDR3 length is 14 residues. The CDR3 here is CSAIDREGREKLFL. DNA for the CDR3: TGCAGTGCTATCGACAGGGAAGGAAGGGAAAAGCTGTTTTTG.

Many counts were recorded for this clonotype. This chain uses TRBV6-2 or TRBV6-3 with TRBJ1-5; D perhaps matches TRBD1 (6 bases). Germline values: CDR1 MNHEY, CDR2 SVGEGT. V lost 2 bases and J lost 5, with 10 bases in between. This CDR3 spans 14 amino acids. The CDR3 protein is CASSYNREYQPQHF. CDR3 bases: TGTGCCAGCAGTTACAACAGGGAATATCAGCCCCAGCATTTT.

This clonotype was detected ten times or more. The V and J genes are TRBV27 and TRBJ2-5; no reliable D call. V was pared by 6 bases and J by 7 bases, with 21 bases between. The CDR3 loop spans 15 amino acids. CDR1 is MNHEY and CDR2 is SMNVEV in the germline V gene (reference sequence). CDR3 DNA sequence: TGTGCCAGCAGCCGATATCAGGCAGTACCAAGGACCCAGTACTTC. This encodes CASSRYQAVPRTQYF.

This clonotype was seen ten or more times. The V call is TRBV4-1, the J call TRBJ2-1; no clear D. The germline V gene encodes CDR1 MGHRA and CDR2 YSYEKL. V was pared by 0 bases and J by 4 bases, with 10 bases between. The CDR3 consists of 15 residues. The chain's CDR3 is CASSQDLSDYNEQFF. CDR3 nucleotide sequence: TGCGCCAGCAGCCAAGATTTGTCAGATTACAATGAGCAGTTCTTC.

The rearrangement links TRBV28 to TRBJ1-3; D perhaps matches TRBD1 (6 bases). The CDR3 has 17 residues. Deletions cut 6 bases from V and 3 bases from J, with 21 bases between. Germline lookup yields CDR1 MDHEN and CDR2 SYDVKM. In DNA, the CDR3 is TGTGCCAGCAGCACCCTGATCGTGGACAGTAGTGGAAACACCATATATTTT. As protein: CASSTLIVDSSGNTIYF.

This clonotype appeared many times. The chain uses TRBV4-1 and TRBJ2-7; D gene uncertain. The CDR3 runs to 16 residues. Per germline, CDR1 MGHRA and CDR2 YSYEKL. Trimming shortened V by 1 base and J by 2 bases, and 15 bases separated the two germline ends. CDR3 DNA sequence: TGCGCCAGCAGCCAAGCCACGTCAGATCCTACCTACGAGCAGTACTTC. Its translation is CASSQATSDPTYEQYF.

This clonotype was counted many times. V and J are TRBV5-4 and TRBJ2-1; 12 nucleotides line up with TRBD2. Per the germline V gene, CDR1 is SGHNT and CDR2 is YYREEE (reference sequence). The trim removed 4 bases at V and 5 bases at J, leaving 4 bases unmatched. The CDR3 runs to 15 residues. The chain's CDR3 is CASSQTSGSHNEQFF. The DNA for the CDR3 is TGTGCCAGCAGCCAGACTAGCGGGAGTCACAATGAGCAGTTCTTC.

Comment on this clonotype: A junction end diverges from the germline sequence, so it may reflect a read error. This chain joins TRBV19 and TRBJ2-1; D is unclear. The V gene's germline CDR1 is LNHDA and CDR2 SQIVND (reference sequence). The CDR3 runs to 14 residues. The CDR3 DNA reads TGTGCCAGTAGTATAAAGGGCCTGGCCAATGAGCAGTTATTC. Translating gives CASSIKGLANEQLF.

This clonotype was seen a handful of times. CDR3 protein: CASSIPEGFNVLTF. CDR3 sequence (DNA): TGCGCCAGCAGCATACCGGAGGGATTTAACGTCCTGACTTTC. The chain couples TRBV5-1 to TRBJ2-6; TRBD2 is a possible D gene (6 bases). The CDR3 loop spans 14 amino acids. V was shortened by 4 bases and J by 10 bases, with 15 bases between the two germline ends. Germline-derived CDR1 and CDR2 are SGHRS and YFSETQ.

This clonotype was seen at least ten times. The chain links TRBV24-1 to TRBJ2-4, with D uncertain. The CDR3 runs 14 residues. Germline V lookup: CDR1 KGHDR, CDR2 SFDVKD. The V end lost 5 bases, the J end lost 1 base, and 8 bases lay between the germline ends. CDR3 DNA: TGTGCCACCAGTGCGTCGGCGGCCAAAAACATTCAGTACTTC. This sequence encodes CATSASAAKNIQYF.

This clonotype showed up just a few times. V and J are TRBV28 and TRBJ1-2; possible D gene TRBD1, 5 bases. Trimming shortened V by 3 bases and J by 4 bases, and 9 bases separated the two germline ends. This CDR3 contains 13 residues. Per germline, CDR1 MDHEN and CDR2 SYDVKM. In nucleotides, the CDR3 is TGTGCCAGCAGTTTGTCAGGGCCCTATGGCTACACCTTC. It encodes CASSLSGPYGYTF.

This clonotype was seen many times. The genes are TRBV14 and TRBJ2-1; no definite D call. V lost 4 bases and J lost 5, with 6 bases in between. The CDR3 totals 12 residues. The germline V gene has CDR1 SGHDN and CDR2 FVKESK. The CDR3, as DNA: TGTGCCAGCAGCCTAGGAAACAATGAGCAGTTCTTC. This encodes CASSLGNNEQFF.

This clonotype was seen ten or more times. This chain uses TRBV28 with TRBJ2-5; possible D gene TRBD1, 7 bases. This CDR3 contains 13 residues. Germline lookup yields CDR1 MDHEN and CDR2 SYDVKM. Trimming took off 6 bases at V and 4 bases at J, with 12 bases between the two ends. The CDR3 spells CASSGGGVETQYF. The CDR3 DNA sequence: TGTGCCAGCAGCGGAGGGGGCGTAGAGACCCAGTACTTC.

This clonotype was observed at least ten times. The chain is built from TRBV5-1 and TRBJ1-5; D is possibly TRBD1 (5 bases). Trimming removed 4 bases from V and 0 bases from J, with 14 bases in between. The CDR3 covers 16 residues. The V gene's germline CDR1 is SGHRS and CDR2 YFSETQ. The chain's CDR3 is CASSPGLGDSNQPQHF. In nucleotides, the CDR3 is TGCGCCAGCAGCCCGGGACTGGGCGATAGCAATCAGCCCCAGCATTTT.